These 2 T cell receptor beta chains originate from one sample sequenced in a study of radiation and T cells in renal cell carcinoma. Assay: immunoSEQ multiplex PCR; the TCRdb copy retains only in-frame clones and omits some. The data show approximately 170,000 clones, with about 88% seen just once and approximately 11% held by the top ten. Indicated time point: blood 4 weeks post-SBRT, at nephrectomy. The treatment is: 15 Gy SBRT to primary tumor, nephrectomy 4 weeks later. The starting material was blood, obtained from a patient whose treatment included radiotherapy and nephrectomy. The receptors come from a woman in her forties or fifties with renal cell carcinoma.

The V call is TRBV5-1, the J call TRBJ1-5; D is perhaps TRBD1 (6 bases). The CDR3 contains 15 residues. The V gene's germline CDR1 is SGHRS and CDR2 YFSETQ. V lost 0 bases, J lost 3 bases, and 10 bases lay in between. The chain's CDR3 is CASSLAGTPNQPQHF. As DNA, the CDR3 is TGCGCCAGCAGCTTGGCCGGGACACCCAATCAGCCCCAGCATTTT.

The chain is built from TRBV7-3 and TRBJ2-3; TRBD1 or TRBD2 may be the D gene (5 bases each). Trimming shortened V by 5 bases and J by 6 bases, and 12 bases separated the two germline ends. This CDR3 region has 13 residues. Germline V gene sequence: CDR1 SGHTA, CDR2 FQGTGA. CDR3 region: CASSPRWGDTQYF. DNA of the CDR3: TGTGCCAGCAGCCCGAGGTGGGGGGATACGCAGTATTTT.